This entry concerns a single TCR beta chain. Its recognized antigen is unknown. Per-base qualities were not stored, and no clone one base away is much larger. The germline V and J ends show losses of 6 bases and 8 bases respectively, and no gene match explains 5 bases of the junction. Via the germline V gene (reference sequence), CDR1 is SEHNR and CDR2 FQNEAQ. Taken from cysteine to phenylalanine, the CDR3 has 12 residues. Left in the record is the CDR3 DNA by itself, 36 bases read in frame from the first base. The library was generated by the immunoSEQ multiplex PCR assay. The source is immuneACCESS, and TCRdb retained only in-frame sequences with V and J called. Part of the clones is not carried over; for the studies checked, unresolved V genes explain less than half of this, and the remainder is unexplained. The sample data list about 70,000 clones, and nearly 98% of these were observed just once. The top ten constitute roughly 0.19% of the sample.

The data were obtained in a study of technical replicates of blood from a few donors (TCRdb year 2017). The source is a human donor in good health. Sequencing was carried out using T cells isolated from PBMCs. The V and J segments used are TRBV7-9 and TRBJ1-1; 8 bases in the junction line up with TRBD1. Here the CDR3 is given as CASRRQGKEAFF. The sequenced DNA: TGTGCCAGCAGAAGACAGGGGAAGGAAGCTTTCTTT.